The entry that follows covers one T cell receptor beta chain sequence. This specimen comes from a study of blood T cell repertoires in COVID-19. Whole-study context: COVID-19 samples, acute and convalescent, were from the United States, Italy and Spain.

How the authors handled the data: Researchers report that nucleated cell counts were estimated from reference gene primer amplification. Data came from immunoSEQ multiplex PCR; TCRdb stores just in-frame clones and leaves some out. The D gene and trimming were derived from the DNA, and the V and J assignments and clone size from that table. The sample records roughly 460,000 clones, 70% to 90% being singletons. Patients of the Seattle cohort, enrolled during active infection, were followed longitudinally. Per germline, CDR1 SQVTM and CDR2 ANQGSEA. This CDR3 spans 12 amino acids. V trimming: 6 bases; J trimming: 5 bases; junction bases outside the gene matches: 4.

The rearrangement uses TRBV29-1 and TRBJ2-4; 7 bases map to TRBD1. Sequenced input: peripheral blood. The TCR was taken from a man between 18 and 35 years old with COVID-19, enrolled during active disease. CDR3 amino acids: CSVTGAENIQYF. Written as DNA, the CDR3 is TGCAGCGTAACAGGGGCCGAAAACATTCAGTACTTC.